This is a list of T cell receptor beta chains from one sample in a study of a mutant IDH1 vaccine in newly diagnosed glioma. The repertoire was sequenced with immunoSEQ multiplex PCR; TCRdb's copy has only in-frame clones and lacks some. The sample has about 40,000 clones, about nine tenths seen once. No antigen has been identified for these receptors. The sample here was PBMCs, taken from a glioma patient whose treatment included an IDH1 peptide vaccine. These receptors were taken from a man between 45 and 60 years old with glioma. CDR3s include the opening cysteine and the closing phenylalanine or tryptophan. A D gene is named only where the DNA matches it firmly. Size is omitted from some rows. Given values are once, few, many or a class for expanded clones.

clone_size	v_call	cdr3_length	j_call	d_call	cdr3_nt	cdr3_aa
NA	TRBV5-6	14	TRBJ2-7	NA	TGTGCCAGCAGCTCCCAGGGGCCGGGCTACGAGCAGTACTTC	CASSSQGPGYEQYF
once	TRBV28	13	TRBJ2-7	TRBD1	TGTGCCACCGGGACAGGAAGGACCTACGAGCAGTACTTC	CATGTGRTYEQYF
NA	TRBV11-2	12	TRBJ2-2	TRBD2	TGTGCCTCGGGCGGGGGCACCGGGGAGCTGTTTTTT	CASGGGTGELFF
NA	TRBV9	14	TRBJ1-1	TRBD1	TGTGCCAGCAGCGGATACAGGGGGGGCACTGAAGCTTTCTTT	CASSGYRGGTEAFF
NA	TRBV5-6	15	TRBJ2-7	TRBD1	TGTGCCAGCAGCCCACCGGGACAGGGGACGTGGGAGCAGTACTTC	CASSPPGQGTWEQYF
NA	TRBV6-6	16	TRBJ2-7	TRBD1	TGTGCCAGCACCCAAAGTGGCGGGACAGGGTTTTACGAGCAGTACTTC	CASTQSGGTGFYEQYF
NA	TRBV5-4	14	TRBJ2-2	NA	TGTGCCAGCAGCTTGGGCCTTAACACCGGGGAGCTGTTTTTT	CASSLGLNTGELFF
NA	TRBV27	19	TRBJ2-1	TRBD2	TGTGCCAGCAGTTTATCGGGGCTAGCGGGGCCTAGCTCCTACAATGAGCAGTTCTTC	CASSLSGLAGPSSYNEQFF
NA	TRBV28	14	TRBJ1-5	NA	TGTGCCAGCAGCGGACAGACCAGCAATCAGCCCCAGCATTTT	CASSGQTSNQPQHF
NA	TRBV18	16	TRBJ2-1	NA	TGTGCCAGCTCACCACAGCGAAGGGGGGTGGGAAATGAGCAGTTCTTC	CASSPQRRGVGNEQFF
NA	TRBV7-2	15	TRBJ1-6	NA	TGTGCCAGCAGCTTATGGTCGGGGAATAATTCACCCCTCCACTTT	CASSLWSGNNSPLHF
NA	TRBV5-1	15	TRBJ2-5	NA	TGCGCCAGCAGCGGCGACCGGGACCACAAAGAGACCCAGTACTTC	CASSGDRDHKETQYF
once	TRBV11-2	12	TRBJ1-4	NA	TGTGCCAGCAGCTTAGCAGGGGAAAAACTGTTTTTT	CASSLAGEKLFF
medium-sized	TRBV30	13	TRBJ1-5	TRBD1	TGTGCCTGGAGCAGGGGGTTCAATCAGCCCCAGCATTTT	CAWSRGFNQPQHF
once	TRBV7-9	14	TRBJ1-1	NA	TGTGCCAGCAGCTTAACTGGGGGAAGAACTGAAGCTTTCTTT	CASSLTGGRTEAFF
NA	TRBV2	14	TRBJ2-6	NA	TGTGCCAGCAGGAGGGCAGCCGGGGCCAACGTCCTGACTTTC	CASRRAAGANVLTF
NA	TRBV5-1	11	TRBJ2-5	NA	TGCGCCAGCAGCTTCCAAGAGACCCAGTACTTC	CASSFQETQYF
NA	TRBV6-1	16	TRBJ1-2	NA	TGTGCCAGCAGTGAAGGTCCCAGGGGAGAAAACTATGGCTACACCTTC	CASSEGPRGENYGYTF
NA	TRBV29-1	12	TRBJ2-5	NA	TGCAGCGTTCGGGTGGTTGTTGAGACCCAGTACTTC	CSVRVVVETQYF
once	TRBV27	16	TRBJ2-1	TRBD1	TGTGCCAGCAGTCTCACAGGGGCGCAACTTTACAATGAGCAGTTCTTC	CASSLTGAQLYNEQFF
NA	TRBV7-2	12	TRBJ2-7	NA	TGTGCCAGCAGCTTAGTAACCCGCATACAGTACTTC	CASSLVTRIQYF
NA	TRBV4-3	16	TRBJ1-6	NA	TGCGCCAGCAGCCTAGCTCGGAGTGGTGGTTATTCACCCCTCCACTTT	CASSLARSGGYSPLHF
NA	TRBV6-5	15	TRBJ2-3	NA	TGTGCCAGCACTAGGACAGTCGCTAGCACAGATACGCAGTATTTT	CASTRTVASTDTQYF
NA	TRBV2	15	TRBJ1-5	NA	TGTGCCAGCAGTGAAGAGGGAAATAGCAATCAGCCCCAGCATTTT	CASSEEGNSNQPQHF
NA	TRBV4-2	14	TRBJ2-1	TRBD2	TGTGGGACTAGCGGGGGGGGGACCTACAATGAGCAGTTCTTC	CGTSGGGTYNEQFF
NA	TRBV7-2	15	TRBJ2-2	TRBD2	TGTGCCAGCAGCTTTAGCGGGAGCGTCGGCGGGGAGCTGTTTTTT	CASSFSGSVGGELFF
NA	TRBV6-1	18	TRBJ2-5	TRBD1	TGTGCCAGCAGTGCAAAGGGGACAGCCACCTGGGCCGGAGAGACCCAGTACTTC	CASSAKGTATWAGETQYF
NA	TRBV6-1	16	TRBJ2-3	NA	TGTGCCAGCAGTGAAGCCAGCGGCTCCAGCACAGATACGCAGTATTTT	CASSEASGSSTDTQYF
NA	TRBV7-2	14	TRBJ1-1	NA	TGTGCCAGCAGCCTATTAGCAGGGAACACTGAAGCTTTCTTT	CASSLLAGNTEAFF
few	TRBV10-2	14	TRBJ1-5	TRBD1	TGCGCCAGCAGGTTGGGACAGGGCAATCAGCCCCAGCATTTT	CASRLGQGNQPQHF
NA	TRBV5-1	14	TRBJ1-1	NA	TGCGCCAGCAGCCCGACCGGCCCTAACACTGAAGCTTTCTTT	CASSPTGPNTEAFF
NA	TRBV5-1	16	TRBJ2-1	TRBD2	TGCGCCAGCAGCTTGACAGTCACCCCGGGGGGCAATGAGCAGTTCTTC	CASSLTVTPGGNEQFF
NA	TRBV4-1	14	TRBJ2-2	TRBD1	TGCGCCAGCAGGGTTTACACAGGGGCCGGGGAGCTGTTTTTT	CASRVYTGAGELFF
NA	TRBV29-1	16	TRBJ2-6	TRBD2	TGCAGCGTCGCGAAGGTAGCGGGAAGTGGGGCCAACGTCCTGACTTTC	CSVAKVAGSGANVLTF
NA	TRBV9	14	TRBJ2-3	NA	TGTGCCAGCAGCGCATGGGAGGGGGGGGATACGCAGTATTTT	CASSAWEGGDTQYF
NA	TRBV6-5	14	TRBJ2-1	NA	TGTGCCAGCAGGAGACAGGTGCGCTACAATGAGCAGTTCTTC	CASRRQVRYNEQFF
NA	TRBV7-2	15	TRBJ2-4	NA	TGTGCCAGCAGCCCTCGCAGGGGAACCAAAAACATTCAGTACTTC	CASSPRRGTKNIQYF
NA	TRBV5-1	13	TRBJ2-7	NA	TGCGCCAGCAGCTTCGCCACCTCCTACGAGCAGTACTTC	CASSFATSYEQYF
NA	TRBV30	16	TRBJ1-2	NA	TGTGCCTGGAGTGGTTTTAAGGGACTTGCTAACTATGGCTACACCTTC	CAWSGFKGLANYGYTF
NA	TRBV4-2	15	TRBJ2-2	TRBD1	TGTGCCAGCAGCCAAGGACAGGGGGACACCGGGGAGCTGTTTTTT	CASSQGQGDTGELFF
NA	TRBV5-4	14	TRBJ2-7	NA	TGTGCCAGCAGCTCACAGGGGGGGTCCTACGAGCAGTACTTC	CASSSQGGSYEQYF
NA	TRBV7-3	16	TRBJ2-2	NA	TGTGCCAGCAGCTTACGCGGCACAACGAACACCGGGGAGCTGTTTTTT	CASSLRGTTNTGELFF
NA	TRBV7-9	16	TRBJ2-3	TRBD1	TGTGCCAGCAGCTTAGAAACAGGGGGCTGGACAGATACGCAGTATTTT	CASSLETGGWTDTQYF
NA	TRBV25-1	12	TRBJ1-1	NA	TGTGCCAGCAGTGGGACACCAACGGCAGCTTTCTTT	CASSGTPTAAFF
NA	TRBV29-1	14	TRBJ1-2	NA	TGCAGCGTTGCGTCCGGCGGGGGGCCCTATGGCTACACCTTC	CSVASGGGPYGYTF
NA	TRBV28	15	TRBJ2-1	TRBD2	TGTGCCAGCAGTTCACCGGGACTAGCTACGAATGAGCAGTTCTTC	CASSSPGLATNEQFF
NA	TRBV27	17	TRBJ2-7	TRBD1	TGTGCCAGCAGTTTAGAGGGGGACAGGAAAGATTCCTACGAGCAGTACTTC	CASSLEGDRKDSYEQYF
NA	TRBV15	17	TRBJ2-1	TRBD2	TGTGCCACCAGCCACACCCTCTTTCTAGCGGGGTACAATGAGCAGTTCTTC	CATSHTLFLAGYNEQFF
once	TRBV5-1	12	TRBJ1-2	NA	TGCGCCAGCAGCTTGGAAGGGGGTGGCTACACCTTC	CASSLEGGGYTF
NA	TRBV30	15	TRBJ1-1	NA	TGTGCCTGGAGTGTGGGGATGACGCGGGGGAGGAAAGCTTTCTTT	CAWSVGMTRGRKAFF
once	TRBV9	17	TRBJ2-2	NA	TGTGCCAGCAGCGATACTATAGGGGGGCTGAACACCGGGGAGCTGTTTTTT	CASSDTIGGLNTGELFF